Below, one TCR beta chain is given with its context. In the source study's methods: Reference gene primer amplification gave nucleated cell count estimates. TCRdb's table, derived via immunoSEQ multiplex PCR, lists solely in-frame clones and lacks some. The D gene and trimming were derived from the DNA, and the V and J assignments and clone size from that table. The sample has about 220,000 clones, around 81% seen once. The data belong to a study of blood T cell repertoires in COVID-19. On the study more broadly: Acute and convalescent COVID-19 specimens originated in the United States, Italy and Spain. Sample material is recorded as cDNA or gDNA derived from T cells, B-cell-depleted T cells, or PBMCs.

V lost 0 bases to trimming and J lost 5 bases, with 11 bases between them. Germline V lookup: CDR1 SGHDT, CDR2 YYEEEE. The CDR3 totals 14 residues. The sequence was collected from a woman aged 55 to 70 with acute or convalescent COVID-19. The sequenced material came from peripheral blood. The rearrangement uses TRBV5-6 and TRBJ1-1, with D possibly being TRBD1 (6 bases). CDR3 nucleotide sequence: TGTGCCAGCAGCTTGGGGGGGCGGGAGACTGAAGCTTTCTTT. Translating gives CASSLGGRETEAFF.